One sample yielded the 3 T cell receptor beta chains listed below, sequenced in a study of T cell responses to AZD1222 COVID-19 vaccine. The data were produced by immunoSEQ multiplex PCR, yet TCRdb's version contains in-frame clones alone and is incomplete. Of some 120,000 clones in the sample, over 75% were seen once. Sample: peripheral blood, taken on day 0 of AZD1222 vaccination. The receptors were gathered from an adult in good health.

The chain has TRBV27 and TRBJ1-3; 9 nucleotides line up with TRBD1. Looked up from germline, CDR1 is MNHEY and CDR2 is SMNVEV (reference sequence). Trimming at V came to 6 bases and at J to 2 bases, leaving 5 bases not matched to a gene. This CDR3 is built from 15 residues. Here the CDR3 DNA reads TGTGCCAGCAGCTTCAGGACAGGGGCTGGAAACACCATATATTTT. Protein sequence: CASSFRTGAGNTIYF.

This chain's CDR3 is CASKGLWGYGYTF. The DNA of the CDR3 is TGTGCCAGTAAAGGGTTGTGGGGCTATGGCTACACCTTC. The rearrangement joins TRBV19 to TRBJ1-2; no firm D call. CDR1 LNHDA and CDR2 SQIVND come from the germline V gene (reference sequence). This CDR3 is 13 amino acids long. Trimming removed 7 bases at V and 4 bases at J, with 13 bases between.

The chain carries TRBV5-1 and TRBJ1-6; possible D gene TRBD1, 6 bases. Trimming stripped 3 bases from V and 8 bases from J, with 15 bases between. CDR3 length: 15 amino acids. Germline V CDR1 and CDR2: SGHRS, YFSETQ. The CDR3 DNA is TGCGCCAGCAGCTCCGGGGCCTACAGGGATTCACCCCTCCACTTT. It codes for CASSSGAYRDSPLHF.